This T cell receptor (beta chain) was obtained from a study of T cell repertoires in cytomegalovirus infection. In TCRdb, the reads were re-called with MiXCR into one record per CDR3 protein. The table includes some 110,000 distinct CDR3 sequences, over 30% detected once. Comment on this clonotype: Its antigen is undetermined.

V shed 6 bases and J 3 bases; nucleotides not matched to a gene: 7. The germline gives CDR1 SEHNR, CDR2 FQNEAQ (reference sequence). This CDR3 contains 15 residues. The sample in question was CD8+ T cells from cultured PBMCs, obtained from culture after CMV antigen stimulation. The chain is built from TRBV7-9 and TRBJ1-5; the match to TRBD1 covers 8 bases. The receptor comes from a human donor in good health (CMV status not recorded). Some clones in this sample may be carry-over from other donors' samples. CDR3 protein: CASSQGAGHNQPQHF. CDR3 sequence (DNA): TGTGCCAGCAGTCAGGGGGCAGGACACAATCAGCCCCAGCATTTT.